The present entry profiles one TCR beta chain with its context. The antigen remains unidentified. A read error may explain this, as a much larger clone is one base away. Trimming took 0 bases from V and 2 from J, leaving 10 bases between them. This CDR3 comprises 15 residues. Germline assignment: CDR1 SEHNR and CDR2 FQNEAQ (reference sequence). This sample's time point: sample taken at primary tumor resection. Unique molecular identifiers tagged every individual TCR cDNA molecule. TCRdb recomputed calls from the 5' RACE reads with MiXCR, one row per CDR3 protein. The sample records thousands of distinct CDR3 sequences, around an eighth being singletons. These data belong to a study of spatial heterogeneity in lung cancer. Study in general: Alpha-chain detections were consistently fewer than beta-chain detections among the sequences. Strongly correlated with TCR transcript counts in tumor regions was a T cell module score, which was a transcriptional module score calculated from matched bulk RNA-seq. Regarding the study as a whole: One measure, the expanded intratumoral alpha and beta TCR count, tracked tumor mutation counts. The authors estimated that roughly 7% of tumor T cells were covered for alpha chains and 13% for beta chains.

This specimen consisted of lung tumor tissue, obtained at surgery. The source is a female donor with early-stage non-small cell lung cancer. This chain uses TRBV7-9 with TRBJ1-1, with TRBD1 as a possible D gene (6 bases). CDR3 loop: CASSLANRVNTEAFF. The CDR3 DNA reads TGTGCCAGCAGCTTAGCCAACAGGGTCAACACTGAAGCTTTCTTT.